This TCR beta chain was observed in a study of T cells in Graves' hyperthyroidism and ophthalmopathy. Exclusion of a patient resulted from uncontrolled infection, other autoimmune disease, pregnancy or lactation. Diagnosing involved the use of clinical symptoms, serum thyroxine and TRAb, thyroid ultrasound and orbital computed tomography. Overall study findings and caveats: Most thyroid clonotypes with frequency above 0.001 were detected in blood. Model-based prediction identified ophthalmopathy a median 6.5 months prior to its onset.

Trimming cost V 4 bases and J 1 base; bases outside gene matches: 8. Germline V gene data show CDR1 as SGDLS and CDR2 as YYNGEE. This CDR3 is 17 amino acids long. From RNA transcripts, TCR beta CDR3 regions were amplified. Researchers ran a first-round RT-PCR on the TCR CDR3 using the HTBI primer set. Via MiXCR, TCRdb re-called the multiplex PCR reads, giving one row per CDR3 protein. Here the sample spans under 450,000 distinct CDR3 sequences, roughly 17% being singletons. Notes on this clonotype: Its antigen is as yet unknown.

The source of this sequence is a woman aged 25-40 years with Graves' hyperthyroidism that later progressed to Graves' ophthalmopathy. This sequence joins TRBV9 and TRBJ2-2, with TRBD1 matching over 9 bases. Input material: blood. CDR3: CASSFPDRGENTGELFF. In DNA form, the CDR3 reads TGTGCCAGCAGCTTCCCCGACAGGGGGGAGAACACCGGGGAGCTGTTTTTT.